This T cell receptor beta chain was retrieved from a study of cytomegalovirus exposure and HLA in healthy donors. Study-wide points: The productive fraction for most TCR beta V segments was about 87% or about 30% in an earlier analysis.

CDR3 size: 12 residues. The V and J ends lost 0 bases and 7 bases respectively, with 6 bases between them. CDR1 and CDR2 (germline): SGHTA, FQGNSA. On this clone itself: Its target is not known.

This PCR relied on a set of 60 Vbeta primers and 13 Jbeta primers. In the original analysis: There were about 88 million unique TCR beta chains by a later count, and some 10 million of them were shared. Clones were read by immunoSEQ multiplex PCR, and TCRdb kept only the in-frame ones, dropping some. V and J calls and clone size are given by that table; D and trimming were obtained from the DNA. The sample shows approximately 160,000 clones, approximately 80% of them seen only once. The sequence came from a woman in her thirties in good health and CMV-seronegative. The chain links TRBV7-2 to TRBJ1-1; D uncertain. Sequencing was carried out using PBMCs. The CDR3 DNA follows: TGTGCCAGCAGCTTAGCGGGAGGTGAAGCTTTCTTT. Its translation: CASSLAGGEAFF.